This T cell receptor beta chain was sequenced during a study of blood T cell repertoires in COVID-19. Produced via immunoSEQ multiplex PCR; TCRdb's table is partial and in-frame only. The data contain more than 80,000 clones, more than 80% of them singletons. CDR1 is MDHEN, CDR2 SYDVKM, per germline. V lost 3 bases and J lost 4, with 6 bases in between. There are 13 residues in the CDR3. The TCR originated in a woman aged 55-70 years with acute or convalescent COVID-19. Sequenced material: peripheral blood. This chain uses TRBV28 with TRBJ1-4; D unclear. The CDR3 sequence is CASSLSVNEKLFF. In nucleotides, the CDR3 is TGTGCCAGCAGTTTGTCAGTTAATGAAAAACTGTTTTTT.